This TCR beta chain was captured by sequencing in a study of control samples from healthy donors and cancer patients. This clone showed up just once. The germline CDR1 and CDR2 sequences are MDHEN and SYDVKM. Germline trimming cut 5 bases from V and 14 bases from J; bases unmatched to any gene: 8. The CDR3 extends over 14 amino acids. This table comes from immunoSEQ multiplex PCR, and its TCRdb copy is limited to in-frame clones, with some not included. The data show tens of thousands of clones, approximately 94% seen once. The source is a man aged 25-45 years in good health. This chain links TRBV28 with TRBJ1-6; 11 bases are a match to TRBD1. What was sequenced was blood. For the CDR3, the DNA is TGTGCCAGCAGTCCCGGGACAGGGGGTACCACCCTCCACTTT. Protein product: CASSPGTGGTTLHF.